This record looks at one T cell receptor beta chain sequence and its context. This clonotype was seen at least ten times. Its cognate antigen has yet to be identified. No quality values exist for individual bases; no much larger clone is one base distant. The record originates from a study of HIV-infected children after antiretroviral therapy interruption (dated by TCRdb to 2018 to 2020). Looking at the study overall: All eight included children had a CD4+ count above 500 and a viral load below 50 copies/ml, with four on planned treatment interruption and four on continuous treatment. Continuous-treatment samples were analyzed from corresponding weeks 0, 48 and 150. Exposure to EBV and CMV had been recorded for most participating children. The interruption group had a median age of about 9 years, and the continuous treatment group had a median age of approximately 8 years. For the interruption arm, samples were taken at week 0, at week 12, at the end of interruption (week 24 or 48), and roughly 3 years after the study ended. TCR repertoires were compared between children on planned treatment interruption and children on continuous antiretroviral treatment, alongside thymic output measurements.

The method was 3' RACE. To correct PCR amplification bias, TCR libraries were generated from RNA with a 3' RACE protocol that used unique molecular identifiers. As many as 12 amplicon libraries were pooled and then sequenced on an Illumina MiSeq using v2 2x250 paired-end chemistry. For the original study's pipeline: Reads were processed with Decombinator for assignment of V and J genes and CDR3, and barcode-based correction of errors and PCR bias was applied. Before the Gini coefficient was calculated with the R ineq package, repertoires were subsampled to the same depth. CDR3 similarity was assessed with GLIPH, Hamming distance and a shared triplet metric. In TCRdb, the public reads were trimmed at Q25 with fastp and aligned with MiXCR, with productive beta chains retained. Rows with one shared CDR3 protein collapse into an entry with the most common genes and DNA. These V and J calls are TCRdb output, not the study's own analysis. This sample gives about 89,000 distinct CDR3 sequences in total; around 6.9% of them show up just once. In total, the top ten clones hold approximately 1.2% of the sample.

The germline V gene supplies CDR1 MDHEN and CDR2 SYDVKM. Its CDR3 holds 14 amino acids, cysteine through phenylalanine. The kept DNA is CDR3 alone, 42 bases in frame from the first base. V is cut by 6 bases and J by 0 bases, and the space between the germline ends is 9 bases. The sample's treatment or condition label is to be understood as: PENTA 11 planned treatment interruption arm or continuous ART arm. Participants were children from the United Kingdom aged 2 to 15 years who had received at least three-drug ART for at least 24 weeks. Cryopreserved PBMCs containing at least 5 million viable cells were needed, and several candidate patients were excluded because their viable PBMC yield was low. Using a FACSAria III cell sorter, naive CD4+ CD45RA+ CD45RO- T cells were FACS-sorted out of thawed PBMCs. The sorted cells were fixed, and RNA was then extracted with the RNeasy FFPE kit and afterward with the RNeasy Micro kit.

Here is what the overall study found, with its caveats: The low number of patients is regarded as a limitation, and the data should be interpreted with caution. In the naive CD4+ repertoires of PTI patients, CDR3 sharing between time points dropped after the start of interruption, while many sequences were shared between the end of interruption and 3 years later. An increase in the naive CD4+ Gini coefficient was observed by the end of treatment interruption, suggesting clonal expansion, and a return to baseline was observed by 3 years. Minor non-naive CD45RA+ populations such as EMRA or stem memory cells might have been included among the sorted CD45RA+ naive cells.

Recombination joined TRBV28 with TRBJ1-3; no confident D gene assignment can be made. This TCR was recovered from a pool of human donors with HIV. Sequenced material: CD45RA+ CD4+ T cells from PBMCs, pooled from several time points, taken from a donor given antiretroviral therapy, either interrupted or continuous. The cell subset or site tag for this specimen amounts to: naive CD4+ CD45RA+ CD45RO- T cells. The CDR3 reads as follows: CASSLSSSGNTIYF. The bases are TGTGCCAGCAGCCTCTCTAGCTCTGGAAACACCATATATTTT.